Presented here are 26 T cell receptor beta chains from one specimen sequenced in a study of CD8+CD57+ T cells in acquired aplastic anemia. Study-wide points: Total CD4+ and CD8+ pools in patients were more diverse than the CD8+CD57+ cells of those patients.

All sequencing subjects had displayed CD8+CD57+ cell expansion on flow cytometry. These receptors are not linked to any known antigen. Profiling of TCR beta VDJ combinations and CDR3 sequences used genomic DNA as template. TCRdb reprocessed the reads with MiXCR, giving one entry per CDR3 protein. The sample lists 15,000 to 20,000 distinct CDR3 sequences, less than 45% seen once, with 65% to 90% in the top ten. The sample comprised CD8+CD57+ T cells sorted from PBMCs. Sample subset: bead-enriched CD8+CD57+ effector memory T cells from SAA patients. These receptors were collected from a human donor with aplastic anemia.

This clonotype was seen at least ten times. CDR3 coding DNA: TGCAGTGCAAAAAGCAGGGGCCCAACTCTCTACGAGCAGTACTTC. Amino acids: CSAKSRGPTLYEQYF. The chain carries TRBV20-1 and TRBJ2-7; possible D gene TRBD1, 6 bases. Germline lookup yields CDR1 DFQATT and CDR2 SNEGSKA (reference sequence). This CDR3 spans 15 amino acids. Trimming took off 6 bases at V and 3 bases at J, with 21 bases between the two ends.

This rearrangement joins TRBV10-1 to TRBJ2-3; tentatively, D is TRBD1 (5 bases). Germline V lookup: CDR1 WNHNN, CDR2 SYGVQD (reference sequence). This CDR3 has 15 residues. Trimming shortened V by 2 bases and J by 6 bases, and 15 bases separated the two germline ends. CDR3: CASSETGPGIDTQYF. The CDR3 DNA sequence: TGCGCCAGCAGTGAGACAGGCCCTGGGATTGATACGCAGTATTTT.

CDR3 amino acids: CASSIGFTSGVMEVDEQFF. The CDR3 DNA reads TGTGCCAGTAGTATAGGTTTCACCAGCGGCGTAATGGAAGTAGATGAGCAGTTCTTC. This rearrangement joins TRBV19 to TRBJ2-1, with D possibly being TRBD2 (5 bases). CDR1 is LNHDA, CDR2 SQIVND, per germline (reference sequence). V shed 1 base and J shed 8 bases, with 27 bases lying between them. The CDR3 runs 19 residues.

The V and J genes are TRBV11-1 and TRBJ2-3; 8 nucleotides line up with TRBD1. The CDR3 loop spans 16 amino acids. Germline V gene lookup returns CDR1 SGHAT and CDR2 FQDESV (reference sequence). V lost 5 bases and J lost 1; bases outside the gene matches: 8. The CDR3 sequence: CASSGQGRMGTDTQYF. The CDR3 bases are TGTGCCAGCAGCGGACAGGGTAGGATGGGCACAGATACGCAGTATTTT.

The rearrangement links TRBV20-1 to TRBJ2-1; TRBD2 is a possible D gene (5 bases). CDR3 size: 13 residues. The germline V and J ends were trimmed by 1 base and 12 bases, with 16 bases remaining between them. In germline, CDR1 is DFQATT, CDR2 SNEGSKA (reference sequence). The CDR3 region has the DNA TGCAGTGCTAGAGGTCCGCGGGCGTTAGGGCAGTTCTTC. Protein: CSARGPRALGQFF.

The chain links TRBV18 to TRBJ2-7; D is unresolved. The V end was cut by 2 bases, the J end by 0 bases, with 5 bases between. CDR3 length: 13 residues. Germline V gives CDR1 KGHSH, CDR2 LQKENI. CDR3 coding DNA: TGTGCCAGCTCACCAAGGAGCTCCTACGAGCAGTACTTC. Translating gives CASSPRSSYEQYF.

The genes are TRBV10-1 and TRBJ2-1; 10 nucleotides match TRBD1. Per the germline V gene, CDR1 is WNHNN and CDR2 is SYGVQD (reference sequence). Trimming at V came to 8 bases and at J to 7 bases, leaving 8 bases not matched to a gene. The CDR3 is 14 residues long. The CDR3: CASAQGQGLNEQFF. In DNA form, the CDR3 reads TGCGCCAGCGCCCAGGGACAGGGGTTGAATGAGCAGTTCTTC.

In DNA, the CDR3 is TGTGCCACCAGCAGAGGACTAGCGGGAGGTGACAATGAGCAGTTCTTC. Amino acids: CATSRGLAGGDNEQFF. The chain has TRBV15 and TRBJ2-1; 13 bases map to TRBD2. The CDR3 length is 16 residues. Trimming removed 1 base from V and 5 bases from J; junction bases left unmatched: 2. The germline CDR1 and CDR2 sequences are LNHNV and YYDKDF (reference sequence).

The V and J genes are TRBV12-3 or TRBV12-4 and TRBJ2-1; D may be TRBD2 (6 bases). V was clipped by 6 bases and J by 6 bases, with 12 bases between them. The CDR3 covers 13 residues. CDR3 bases: TGTGCCAGCAGCCTGACTAGGGGCAATGAGCAGTTCTTC. It encodes CASSLTRGNEQFF.

The V and J genes are TRBV7-6 and TRBJ1-1; D is possibly TRBD1 (5 bases). Germline CDR1 is SGHVS and CDR2 is FNYEAQ. The CDR3 extends over 15 amino acids. V lost 5 bases and J lost 3, with 16 bases in between. The CDR3 nucleotides read TGTGCCAGCAGCCTAGGGGCTGGGGGTTACACTGAAGCTTTCTTT. Translation gives CASSLGAGGYTEAFF.

This rearrangement joins TRBV2 to TRBJ2-7; D may correspond to TRBD1 or TRBD2 (6 bases each). Trimming left V 8 bases short and J 0 bases short, with 11 bases between. Per the germline V gene, CDR1 is SNHLY and CDR2 is FYNNEI. CDR3 length equals 13 residues. The CDR3 DNA follows: TGTGCCAGCGTAGCGGACAGCTCCTACGAGCAGTACTTC. It translates to CASVADSSYEQYF.

This clonotype was seen a handful of times. The V gene is TRBV2, the J gene TRBJ1-1; D is perhaps TRBD1 (5 bases). This CDR3 spans 10 amino acids. CDR1 and CDR2 (germline): SNHLY, FYNNEI. Deletions cut 3 bases from V and 12 bases from J, with 8 bases between. Here the CDR3 reads CASSETATFF. In DNA form, the CDR3 reads TGTGCCAGCAGTGAGACAGCTACTTTCTTT. Supplemented by reference TRBV2 and TRBJ1-1, the full variable domain reads EPEVTQTPSHQVTQMGQEVILRCVPISNHLYFYWYRQILGQKVEFLVSFYNNEISEKSEIFDDQFSVERPDGSNFTLKIRSTKLEDSAMYFCASSETATFFGQGTRLTVV.

The CDR3 loop reads CSASRSGEQYF. Written as DNA, the CDR3 is TGCAGTGCTTCCCGGAGCGGCGAGCAGTACTTC. The chain combines TRBV20-1 with TRBJ2-7; perhaps TRBD2 as D (5 bases). Between the trimmed V and J ends, which lost 5 bases and 6 bases, there was a span of 11 bases. Germline CDR1 DFQATT, CDR2 SNEGSKA (reference sequence). The CDR3 has 11 amino acids.

Note on this clonotype: One end of the junction does not line up with germline, which may come from a read error. The genes are TRBV10-3 and TRBJ2-1; the match to TRBD1 covers 9 bases. Germline V gene data show CDR1 as ENHRY and CDR2 as SYGVKD. This CDR3 has 14 amino acids. The chain's CDR3 is CGIRIRDRENEQFF. The CDR3, as DNA: TGTGGCATCAGAATACGGGACAGGGAAAATGAGCAGTTCTTC.

The chain is built from TRBV19 and TRBJ2-7; D could derive from TRBD1 or TRBD2 (5 bases each). V dropped 8 bases and J dropped 6 bases, with 11 bases sitting between them. The germline V gene encodes CDR1 LNHDA and CDR2 SQIVND (reference sequence). The CDR3 contains 11 residues. CDR3 in amino acids: CASSKRGEQYF. CDR3 sequence (DNA): TGTGCCAGTTCAAAGAGGGGCGAGCAGTACTTC.

The genes are TRBV29-1 and TRBJ2-1, with 8 positions matching TRBD2. V dropped 3 bases and J dropped 6; count of bases not matched to a gene: 13. Germline assignment: CDR1 SQVTM and CDR2 ANQGSEA. CDR3 length: 16 amino acids. The CDR3 nucleotides read TGCAGCGTTGAGAGAGGAGTAGCGGGACGAAGCAATGAGCAGTTCTTC. It encodes CSVERGVAGRSNEQFF.

This clonotype appeared once. The junction shows a germline mismatch at one end, possibly a read error. The chain employs TRBV20-1 and TRBJ1-1; D unclear. The CDR3 is 12 amino acids. In germline, CDR1 is DFQATT, CDR2 SNEGSKA (reference sequence). For the CDR3, the DNA is TGCAGTGCTAGAACCGGGAACGCTGAAGCTTTCTTT. Its translation is CSARTGNAEAFF.

This clonotype was picked up a small number of times. The chain couples TRBV2 to TRBJ2-3, with 12 bases fitting TRBD2. This CDR3 spans 16 amino acids. V was clipped by 3 bases and J by 6 bases; unmatched bases: 7. Germline V lookup: CDR1 SNHLY, CDR2 FYNNEI. The chain's CDR3 is CASSDLAGGPSDTQYF. As DNA, the CDR3 is TGTGCCAGCAGTGACCTAGCGGGGGGGCCGTCGGATACGCAGTATTTT.

This clonotype has at least ten counts. V gene TRBV4-1 combines with J gene TRBJ2-4; 9 nucleotides line up with TRBD2. Germline V gene sequence: CDR1 MGHRA, CDR2 YSYEKL. The CDR3 is 16 residues long. V dropped 2 bases and J dropped 6; count of bases not matched to a gene: 8. Here the CDR3 DNA reads TGCGCCAGCAGCCAACCAACAGCGGGGGGAGGAAACATTCAGTACTTC. Translated: CASSQPTAGGGNIQYF.

Concerning this clonotype: The junction shows a germline mismatch at one end, possibly a read error. The V gene is TRBV10-3, the J gene TRBJ2-2; 9 nucleotides align to TRBD2. The length of the CDR3 is 15 residues. Per the germline V gene, CDR1 is ENHRY and CDR2 is SYGVKD. Here the CDR3 DNA reads TGTGCCAGCAGTGACGCTAGCGGGGACACCGGGGAGCTGTTTTTT. Protein sequence: CASSDASGDTGELFF.

This chain links TRBV7-9 with TRBJ1-3, with unresolved D. V lost 4 bases to trimming and J lost 4 bases, with 14 bases between them. The CDR3 has 15 residues. Germline V gives CDR1 SEHNR, CDR2 FQNEAQ (reference sequence). CDR3 sequence reads: CASSSLLALGNTIYF. As DNA, the CDR3 is TGTGCCAGCAGCTCCCTTTTGGCACTCGGAAACACCATATATTTT.

The sample holds many counts of this clonotype. The chain employs TRBV12-3 or TRBV12-4 and TRBJ1-5; D remains ambiguous. The CDR3 runs 11 residues. Trimming cost V 7 bases and J 4 bases, with 5 bases left between them. The CDR3 DNA reads as TGTGCCAGCACCCCTAATCAGCCCCAGCATTTT. This codes for CASTPNQPQHF.

The chain recombines TRBV20-1 with TRBJ2-5; D not resolved. In germline, CDR1 is DFQATT, CDR2 SNEGSKA (reference sequence). CDR3 length equals 13 residues. V was cut by 6 bases and J by 5 bases, with 16 bases left in between. The CDR3 region has the DNA TGCAGTGCCCCGTCCGGAGCGTTGGAGACCCAGTACTTC. Amino acids: CSAPSGALETQYF.

The V gene is TRBV11-1, the J gene TRBJ2-7; D may match TRBD1 or TRBD2 (5 bases each). There are 17 residues in the CDR3. Germline V gives CDR1 SGHAT, CDR2 FQDESV (reference sequence). Deletions cut 5 bases from V and 3 bases from J, with 23 bases between. Written as DNA, the CDR3 is TGTGCCAGCAGCCCATGGCTGGGTGGGACCGGTAACTACGAGCAGTACTTC. Translating it yields CASSPWLGGTGNYEQYF.

In DNA, the CDR3 is TGCAGTGCTAGAGATCCTTGGGAGCGAGGTGAGCAGTTCTTC. Translating it yields CSARDPWERGEQFF. The chain recombines TRBV20-1 with TRBJ2-1, with D maybe TRBD2 (5 bases). The CDR3 runs to 14 residues. Germline V gene sequence: CDR1 DFQATT, CDR2 SNEGSKA (reference sequence). V was cut by 0 bases and J by 9 bases, with 15 bases left in between.

This clonotype was counted between two and nine times. This chain joins TRBV7-6 and TRBJ2-5, with D possibly being TRBD2 (6 bases). The germline V gene encodes CDR1 SGHVS and CDR2 FNYEAQ. The length of the CDR3 is 13 residues. Trimming took off 8 bases at V and 5 bases at J, with 15 bases between the two ends. Here the CDR3 reads CASGGSVGETQYF. The CDR3 coding sequence is TGTGCCAGCGGGGGGTCGGTCGGCGAGACCCAGTACTTC.